Shown below are 24 T cell receptor beta chains from a single sample sequenced in a study of blood T cell repertoires in COVID-19. This table comes from immunoSEQ multiplex PCR, and its TCRdb copy is limited to in-frame clones, with some not included. The sample consists of a few hundred thousand clones, about 89% of them appearing once. The material sequenced was PBMCs or T cells enriched from blood (not recorded which). These receptors were collected from a human donor in a cohort exposed to, infected with or recovered from COVID-19 (not recorded which). The donor label of this sample is uncertain.

The chain couples TRBV4-1 to TRBJ1-1; D remains ambiguous. Germline CDR1 is MGHRA and CDR2 is YSYEKL. The CDR3 loop spans 11 amino acids. Trimming removed 6 bases at V and 6 bases at J, with 8 bases between. The CDR3 region has the DNA TGCGCCAGCAGAGGCGCGGCTGAAGCTTTCTTT. Its protein is CASRGAAEAFF.

This chain links TRBV19 with TRBJ1-2, with 8 bases matching TRBD1. V lost 5 bases to trimming and J lost 3 bases; unmatched junction nucleotides: 5. CDR1 is LNHDA and CDR2 is SQIVND in the germline V gene (reference sequence). CDR3 size: 14 residues. The CDR3 protein is CASSPRGRDYGYTF. The CDR3 DNA reads TGTGCCAGTAGTCCCAGGGGGCGCGACTATGGCTACACCTTC. Full variable domain (missing parts from reference TRBV19 and TRBJ1-2): DGGITQSPKYLFRKEGQNVTLSCEQNLNHDAMYWYRQDPGQGLRLIYYSQIVNDFQKGDIAEGYSVSREKKESFPLTVTSAQKNPTAFYLCASSPRGRDYGYTFGSGTRLTVV.

The chain combines TRBV19 with TRBJ2-6; D uncertain. Trimming took off 4 bases at V and 4 bases at J, with 8 bases between the two ends. The CDR3 extends over 14 amino acids. Germline V lookup: CDR1 LNHDA, CDR2 SQIVND (reference sequence). The CDR3 is CASSTGSGANVLTF. CDR3 DNA: TGTGCCAGTAGTACAGGATCCGGGGCCAACGTCCTGACTTTC.

The chain combines TRBV13 with TRBJ1-1; 8 nucleotides align to TRBD1. After removal of 6 bases from V and 3 bases from J, the junction contained 6 bases not matched to a gene. Per germline, CDR1 PRHDT and CDR2 FYEKMQ (reference sequence). The CDR3 extends over 14 amino acids. The CDR3 DNA follows: TGTGCCAGCAGGAAAACAGGGGGGGACACTGAAGCTTTCTTT. Its translation: CASRKTGGDTEAFF.

This chain links TRBV7-9 with TRBJ2-3; 13 bases are shared with TRBD2. CDR1 SEHNR and CDR2 FQNEAQ come from the germline V gene (reference sequence). With 4 bases clipped from V and 3 bases from J, the junction kept 7 bases outside the gene matches. This CDR3 has 17 amino acids. CDR3 amino acids: CASSSQWTSGGTDTQYF. In DNA form, the CDR3 reads TGTGCCAGCAGCTCCCAATGGACTAGCGGGGGTACAGATACGCAGTATTTT. The full variable domain, completed using reference TRBV7-9 and TRBJ2-3, is DTGVSQNPRHKITKRGQNVTFRCDPISEHNRLYWYRQTLGQGPEFLTYFQNEAQLEKSRLLSDRFSAERPKGSFSTLEIQRTEQGDSAMYLCASSSQWTSGGTDTQYFGPGTRLTVL.

The chain recombines TRBV15 with TRBJ1-4, with 7 bases identical to TRBD1. Unmatched junction bases numbered 3, after V lost 3 bases and J lost 5 bases. Germline V CDR1 and CDR2: LNHNV, YYDKDF (reference sequence). The CDR3 sequence is 14 residues long. CDR3 region: CATSSRTGNEKLFF. For the CDR3, the DNA is TGTGCCACCAGCAGTCGGACAGGCAATGAAAAACTGTTTTTT.

The chain joins TRBV30 to TRBJ1-1; tentatively, D is TRBD1 (6 bases). Trimming left V 1 base short and J 4 bases short, with 22 bases between. Germline V gene data show CDR1 as GTSNPN and CDR2 as SVGIG (reference sequence). The CDR3 totals 17 residues. The CDR3 region has the DNA TGTGCCTGGAGTGCCTATGAAACCCAGGGGTGGGGCACTGAAGCTTTCTTT. Amino acid sequence: CAWSAYETQGWGTEAFF. The full variable domain, in which reference TRBV30 and TRBJ1-1 provide the parts outside the CDR3, is SQTIHQWPATLVQPVGSPLSLECTVEGTSNPNLYWYRQAAGRGLQLLFYSVGIGQISSEVPQNLSASRPQDRQFILSSKKLLLSDSGFYLCAWSAYETQGWGTEAFFGQGTRLTVV.

CDR3 region: CASSVPGRGLPEETQYF. For the CDR3, the DNA is TGTGCCAGCAGTGTCCCAGGGAGGGGACTACCAGAAGAGACCCAGTACTTC. The chain is built from TRBV25-1 and TRBJ2-5, with 7 positions matching TRBD2. The ends lost 4 bases at V and 3 bases at J; junction bases unmatched: 14. The CDR3 covers 17 residues. From germline, CDR1 is MGHDK and CDR2 SYGVNS.

The chain links TRBV18 to TRBJ2-7; 8 bases fit TRBD1. With 3 bases clipped from V and 0 bases from J, the junction kept 4 bases outside the gene matches. In germline, CDR1 is KGHSH, CDR2 LQKENI. This CDR3 region has 15 residues. CDR3 bases: TGTGCCAGCTCACCCGGGACAGGTCACTCCTACGAGCAGTACTTC. This sequence encodes CASSPGTGHSYEQYF.

This chain uses TRBV19 with TRBJ1-1, with 7 bases identical to TRBD1. The germline V gene encodes CDR1 LNHDA and CDR2 SQIVND (reference sequence). The CDR3 covers 13 residues. J lost 5 bases, V lost 8 bases, and 8 bases had no gene match. This CDR3 reads CASLDRVRTEAFF. Written as DNA, the CDR3 is TGTGCCAGTCTTGACAGGGTGAGGACTGAAGCTTTCTTT. The whole variable domain, filled in from reference TRBV19 and TRBJ1-1, reads DGGITQSPKYLFRKEGQNVTLSCEQNLNHDAMYWYRQDPGQGLRLIYYSQIVNDFQKGDIAEGYSVSREKKESFPLTVTSAQKNPTAFYLCASLDRVRTEAFFGQGTRLTVV.

The rearrangement links TRBV4-1 to TRBJ1-2, with D possibly matching TRBD1 (5 bases). CDR3 length: 14 residues. Trimming stripped 1 base from V and 2 bases from J, with 8 bases between. The germline CDR1 and CDR2 sequences are MGHRA and YSYEKL. This chain's CDR3 is CASSQVRGNYGYTF. CDR3 nucleotide sequence: TGCGCCAGCAGCCAAGTAAGGGGAAACTATGGCTACACCTTC.

This rearrangement joins TRBV9 to TRBJ1-2; 8 bases match TRBD1. The CDR3 length is 15 residues. Trimming cost V 5 bases and J 2 bases; bases outside gene matches: 8. Germline V gene lookup returns CDR1 SGDLS and CDR2 YYNGEE. The CDR3 DNA reads TGTGCCAGCAGTATAATGGACAGGGCGAACTATGGCTACACCTTC. Protein product: CASSIMDRANYGYTF.

The chain carries TRBV6-1 and TRBJ2-2, with TRBD1 as a possible D gene (6 bases). CDR1 and CDR2 (germline): MNHNS, SASEGT. The CDR3 length is 14 residues. Deletions cut 3 bases from V and 5 bases from J, with 10 bases between. DNA for the CDR3: TGTGCCAGCAGTGAGGGGGCGCAGACCGGGGAGCTGTTTTTT. Translated, it gives CASSEGAQTGELFF.

The chain recombines TRBV11-3 with TRBJ2-3, with D perhaps matching TRBD2 (5 bases). Germline V CDR1 and CDR2: SGHNT, YENEEA. The CDR3 sequence is 15 residues long. The V gene lost 5 bases and the J gene lost 1 base, with 13 bases spanning the gap. CDR3 in amino acids: CASSPGYRGTDTQYF. The CDR3 DNA is TGTGCCAGCAGCCCGGGGTATCGTGGCACAGATACGCAGTATTTT.

This sequence joins TRBV5-1 and TRBJ2-2; 9 bases map to TRBD2. The CDR3 is 13 amino acids. V lost 5 bases, J lost 7 bases, and 3 bases stayed unmatched. Germline values: CDR1 SGHRS, CDR2 YFSETQ. The CDR3 is CASRGLAVGELFF. The CDR3 nucleotides read TGCGCCAGCAGGGGACTAGCAGTCGGGGAGCTGTTTTTT.

The chain combines TRBV3-1 (or the pseudogene TRBV3-2) with TRBJ2-7; D is unclear. This CDR3 is 14 amino acids long. The V end lost 0 bases, the J end lost 1 base, and 7 bases lay between the germline ends. Germline CDR1 LGHDT, CDR2 YNNKEL (reference sequence). This chain's CDR3 is CASSQDSPSYEQYF. CDR3 in DNA: TGTGCCAGCAGCCAAGATTCCCCTTCCTACGAGCAGTACTTC.

CDR3 nucleotide sequence: TGTGCCAGCAGTTTATCGGTGGGGGCAGCTGTGAACACAGATACGCAGTATTTT. Translated, it gives CASSLSVGAAVNTDTQYF. The J gene is TRBJ2-3, the V gene TRBV28; possible D gene TRBD1, 6 bases. V lost 1 base, J lost 2 bases, and 19 bases lay in between. Germline V gene data show CDR1 as MDHEN and CDR2 as SYDVKM. The CDR3 is 18 amino acids.

CDR3 bases: TGCAGCGTTTCGTCCTTAGCGTCAAGGACGGGAAACTATGGCTACACCTTC. Residues: CSVSSLASRTGNYGYTF. The V and J genes are TRBV29-1 and TRBJ1-2, with D uncertain. The CDR3 loop spans 17 amino acids. Germline CDR1 is SQVTM and CDR2 is ANQGSEA. V gave up 5 bases and J gave up 2 bases, with 24 bases separating them.

This chain connects TRBV19 to TRBJ2-1; 14 nucleotides match TRBD2. The CDR3 is made up of 18 amino acids. Germline values: CDR1 LNHDA, CDR2 SQIVND (reference sequence). V gave up 0 bases and J gave up 6 bases; unmatched junction bases: 7. CDR3 DNA sequence: TGTGCCAGTAGTATAGATTCGCGACTAGCGGGGGGGCTCAATGAGCAGTTCTTC. This encodes CASSIDSRLAGGLNEQFF.

The rearrangement joins TRBV6-1 to TRBJ2-1, with a tentative D call TRBD2 (5 bases). The CDR3 extends over 16 amino acids. The ends were cut back, 4 bases at V and 0 bases at J, with 13 bases in the middle. The germline gives CDR1 MNHNS, CDR2 SASEGT. The CDR3 nucleotides are TGTGCCAGCAGTGCCGGACTTTCGAGCTCCTACAATGAGCAGTTCTTC. Translating it yields CASSAGLSSSYNEQFF.

The chain joins TRBV4-2 to TRBJ2-7; 11 bases match TRBD2. This CDR3 spans 16 amino acids. The junction had 9 bases not matched to a gene; V was cut back by 6 bases and J by 2 bases. Germline CDR1 LGHNA, CDR2 YNFKEQ. The DNA for the CDR3 is TGTGCCAGCAGGTCGAGTACTAGCGGGGGACCCTACGAGCAGTACTTC. Amino acids: CASRSSTSGGPYEQYF.

The chain recombines TRBV20-1 with TRBJ1-6; D remains unclear. Germline CDR1 and CDR2: DFQATT and SNEGSKA (reference sequence). V lost 3 bases and J lost 5, with 8 bases in between. The CDR3 sequence is 13 residues long. CDR3 residues: CSASGSHNSPLHF. The CDR3 nucleotides read TGCAGTGCTAGTGGCAGTCATAATTCACCCCTCCACTTT.

This chain links TRBV30 with TRBJ2-4, with D possibly being TRBD2 (6 bases). V lost 3 bases to trimming and J lost 0 bases, with 9 bases between them. There are 14 residues in the CDR3. Germline V lookup: CDR1 GTSNPN, CDR2 SVGIG (reference sequence). The CDR3 bases are TGTGCCTGGAGACGCGGGATAGCCAAAAACATTCAGTACTTC. It codes for CAWRRGIAKNIQYF.

The chain uses TRBV24-1 and TRBJ1-4, with 9 bases that match TRBD1. V trimming: 3 bases; J trimming: 10 bases; junction bases outside the gene matches: 11. The CDR3 spans 16 residues. Germline V CDR1 and CDR2: KGHDR, SFDVKD. The CDR3 DNA is TGTGCCACCAGTGATCCTTTTCGGGACAGGGACCGAAAACTGTTTTTT. Translated, it gives CATSDPFRDRDRKLFF.